Sequencing of this TCR beta chain was carried out in a study of cytomegalovirus exposure and HLA in healthy donors (TCRdb year 2017). Turning to the overall study: According to an earlier analysis of 550 to 700 of the donors, some 180 million T cells yielded roughly 110 million unique TCR beta sequences and less than 300 Gb of sequence data. Every discovery cohort repertoire had been produced on one sequencing platform. Of the 350 to 450 genotyped donors, more than 75% were placed in the genetic ancestry cluster associated with self-reported Caucasian donors. A separate validation cohort of 100 to 150 different subjects was used in addition to the 666-subject first cohort. HLA typing covered class I and class II loci at four-digit resolution. Roughly 5 DR-DQ haplotypes were treated as single units for association and clustering because of strong linkage in the cohort. Donor age, sex, ethnicity and CMV serostatus were compiled together with the repertoire data. In a later analysis, previously published TCR beta repertoires from several hundred donors were re-analyzed and high-resolution HLA genotyping was added so that TCR occurrence patterns could be studied. The study used immunosequencing to profile the T cell repertoires of approximately 650 subjects and linked those repertoires to cytomegalovirus serostatus. About 280 gigabases of sequencing data and some 85 million unique TCR sequences were included in an early release covering around 650 HLA-typed donors. The later analysis used no new phenotypic data to find candidate immune exposures, relying instead on TCR beta sequences and their occurrence across donors. The study aimed to test whether signatures of past pathogen exposure could be identified by cataloging public T cell receptors. The number of typed donors differed by locus: about 620-630 for A, B, C, DRB1 and DQB1; 500 to 550 for DQA1; some 590 for DPA1; and 400 to 480 for DPB1. Among about 400 genotyped donors of the cohort, an average of roughly 230,000 unique TCR beta nucleotide sequences was sequenced per donor, of which about 19% were non-productive. Genome-wide SNP genotypes for about three fifths of the 666 donors were used in a later genetic analysis, which treated that subset as a discovery cohort. The study combined high-throughput TCR immunosequencing, statistical association of individual TCRs with disease status, and machine learning to predict cytomegalovirus infection status. An earlier analysis of approximately 500 of the donors applied high-throughput TCR beta sequencing to assess whether each TCR beta V gene segment acted as functional or pseudogenic. Broader findings and caveats from the paper: In a later analysis, most CMV-associated TCR beta chains were found to appear HLA-restricted, with HLA associations seemingly driven largely by CMV exposure. A group of highly shared sequence variants was considered likely to be a technical artifact of the sequencing pipeline. A later analysis found that TCR association rates varied across HLA loci, with DRB1 alleles showing the most associated TCRs and HLA-C alleles the fewest. Correlated functional status among segregating V segments might reflect linkage disequilibrium, but an unknown experimental factor could not be ruled out. The authors suggested that the approach could potentially be extended to other disease states and immunological phenotypes. Because HLA typing was missing for some donors at each locus, association tests included only the typed subset. In this cohort, only TCR beta chains were sequenced, and detectable features were limited by the absence of alpha or paired-chain data. When HLA alleles, especially DR and DQ, strongly co-occurred, TCR associations were difficult to assign to individual alleles. In both the original and validation cohorts, the classifier was reported to diagnose cytomegalovirus status with high specificity and sensitivity. A further reported finding was that TCR beta sequences accurately predicted the HLA-A and HLA-B alleles for most subjects in the first cohort. Roughly 17 rarely observed V segments, including chromosome 9 orphons, were excluded from the earlier analysis of some 590 of the donors because counts were too low. In a later genetic analysis, fewer N-insertions in productive TCRs were reported among donors in an Asian-associated ancestry cluster than the 666-donor mean. Compared with equally common non-associated chains, HLA-associated TCR beta chains in a later analysis were more clonally expanded and had lower generation probabilities. Across donors, most TCR sequences were observed very rarely, whereas some public TCRs were present in many individuals. Broadly in line with IMGT annotations, most TCR beta V segments showed up in productive rearrangements about 90% or about 30% of the time in an earlier analysis of around 600 of the donors. The only immune exposure information available for the cohort was CMV serostatus. In a later genetic analysis, a missense DCLRE1C variant was associated with V-gene and J-gene trimming of TCR beta chains, and the association was replicated in an independent cohort. According to a later analysis, parvovirus B19, influenza, CMV and Epstein-Barr virus appeared linked to several top co-occurrence clusters. In vitro tests confirmed that a few of the cytomegalovirus-associated TCR beta chains recognize cytomegalovirus antigens. The study gave a list of some 150 TCR beta chains associated with cytomegalovirus. In a later analysis, 16,951 TCR beta sequences were associated with specific HLA alleles at a false discovery rate of 0.05. Roughly uniform sequencing depth across donors was assumed in presence/absence analyses, although this assumption may not hold.

Libraries came from the immunoSEQ multiplex PCR assay. For the multiplex PCR, a mixture combining 60 forward primers for TCR Vbeta segments and 13 reverse primers for TCR Jbeta segments was used. The CDR3 region of rearranged TCR beta genes was amplified from genomic DNA with a multiplex PCR assay. On the Illumina HiSeq System, the amplified TCR beta libraries were sequenced as 87-base-pair reads. The original pipeline was this. Across the roughly 700 repertoires, a later analysis counted tens of millions of unique TCR beta chains, some 11 million of which were shared by at least two donors. To remove PCR and sequencing errors, raw reads were error-corrected and collapsed into unique sequences using a nearest-neighbor algorithm that merged closely related sequences. To assign V, D and J gene segments, CDR3 sequences were aligned to IMGT reference sequences. For a sequence to be retained, a match of at least six nucleotides to both a V gene segment and a J gene segment was required. Rearrangements were classified as productive when the CDR3 lacked stop codons and remained in frame with V and J, and all other rearrangements were classified as non-productive. Following IMGT convention, CDR3 was defined as the stretch from the second conserved V-encoded cysteine to the conserved J-encoded phenylalanine. The earlier analysis of 500 to 750 of the donors excluded any sequence lacking an unambiguous match to a single V gene segment. An earlier analysis of fewer than 750 of the donors called V segments functional above 56.7% productive rearrangements and segregating when the between-donor standard deviation exceeded 5%. A statistical classification framework was built to diagnose cytomegalovirus status from the catalog of TCR beta chain sequences. In a later analysis, TCR nucleotide sequences were compared against IMGT/GENE-DB human TR gene sequences so that V and J genes could be assigned. The TCRdist pipeline was used in a later analysis to assign CDR3 sequences and most-parsimonious VDJ recombination scenarios. In a later analysis, each TCR beta chain was defined by its CDR3 amino acid sequence together with its V-gene family, and reads without a unique V-gene family were excluded. To address suspected cross-contamination and a sequencing artifact, a later analysis removed approximately 600 highly shared, low-generation-probability nucleotide sequences. For each public chain, a later analysis derived a clonal expansion index from normalized ranks of inferred template counts within each repertoire. Generation probabilities in a later analysis came from a VDJ recombination model fitted to out-of-frame rearrangements, and those results were checked against IGoR. A later analysis scored TCR-TCR, TCR-HLA and TCR-CMV co-occurrence with hypergeometric tests, applying a repertoire-size bias correction to TCR pairs. To estimate false discovery rates, a later analysis permuted the HLA or CMV assignments 20 times. In a later analysis, co-occurring TCRs were grouped using DBSCAN, and TCRdist sequence similarity was added for clustering within HLA-allele-positive subsets. Repertoires with fewer than 30,000 or more than 120,000 public chains, plus five repertoires with anomalous nucleotide sharing, were excluded from co-occurrence clustering. The table was pulled from immuneACCESS by TCRdb, which kept in-frame rearrangements only. Such tables lose some clones; where checked, under half of the loss comes from unresolved V genes, and the rest has no known cause. V and J calls and clone size are those listed in that table; D and trimming were worked out from the DNA. The sample has roughly 180,000 clones on record, 78% of them singletons. In total, the top ten clones hold roughly 2.7% of the sample.

Note on this clone: No cognate antigen has been identified for it. Base qualities are not at hand, and no much larger clone is one base apart.

The cohort consisted of fewer than 700 healthy bone marrow donors. At the time of sampling, all cohort members were nominally healthy, though unrecorded immune exposures were likely present. The donor was CMV seronegative and belonged to the group of more than 300 seronegative cohort members. Each donor provided a peripheral blood sample, and peripheral blood mononuclear cells were used for TCR beta sequencing. The Qiagen DNeasy Blood Extraction Kit was used to extract genomic DNA from the blood cell samples. This clonotype originated in a female donor in good health and CMV-seronegative. The sequenced material came from PBMCs.

The CDR3 protein is CASSLVPGDVSGANVLTF. Here is the DNA: TGTGCCAGCAGCTTGGTTCCAGGGGATGTCTCTGGGGCCAACGTCCTGACTTTC. The chain is made from TRBV5-4 and TRBJ2-6; tentative D gene TRBD1, with 6 bases matching. Trimming takes 0 bases from V and 0 bases from J, and the germline ends sit 13 bases apart. From a lookup of the germline V gene (reference sequence), CDR1 and CDR2 are SGHNT and YYREEE. Including the terminal cysteine and phenylalanine, the CDR3 comprises 18 residues. CDR3 DNA is the only sequence kept; it has 54 bases, read in frame from the first base. Extended through the reference TRBV5-4 and TRBJ2-6 proteins, this CDR3 yields the full variable domain: ETGVTQSPTHLIKTRGQQVTLRCSSQSGHNTVSWYQQALGQGPQFIFQYYREEENGRGNFPPRFSGLQFPNYSSELNVNALELDDSALYLCASSLVPGDVSGANVLTFGAGSRLTVL.